Sequencing of this T cell receptor (beta chain) was carried out in a study of CD8 T cells in Susac syndrome. The RNA, about 0.45 to 1 ug, was put through reverse transcription using random hexamers. TCRdb ran MiXCR on the immunoSEQ multiplex PCR reads and lists one entry per CDR3 protein. Among fewer than 100,000 distinct CDR3 sequences listed, 91% were seen once. V lost 9 bases, J lost 0 bases, and 7 bases lay in between. The CDR3 consists of 12 residues. The germline gives CDR1 SGHVS, CDR2 FQNEAQ. This chain links TRBV7-8 with TRBJ2-3; D unclear. Sequences were obtained from CD8+ T cells from PBMCs. The receptor was derived from a human donor with multiple sclerosis. The CDR3 is CASTPSTDTQYF. CDR3 DNA sequence: TGTGCCAGTACCCCCAGCACAGATACGCAGTATTTT.